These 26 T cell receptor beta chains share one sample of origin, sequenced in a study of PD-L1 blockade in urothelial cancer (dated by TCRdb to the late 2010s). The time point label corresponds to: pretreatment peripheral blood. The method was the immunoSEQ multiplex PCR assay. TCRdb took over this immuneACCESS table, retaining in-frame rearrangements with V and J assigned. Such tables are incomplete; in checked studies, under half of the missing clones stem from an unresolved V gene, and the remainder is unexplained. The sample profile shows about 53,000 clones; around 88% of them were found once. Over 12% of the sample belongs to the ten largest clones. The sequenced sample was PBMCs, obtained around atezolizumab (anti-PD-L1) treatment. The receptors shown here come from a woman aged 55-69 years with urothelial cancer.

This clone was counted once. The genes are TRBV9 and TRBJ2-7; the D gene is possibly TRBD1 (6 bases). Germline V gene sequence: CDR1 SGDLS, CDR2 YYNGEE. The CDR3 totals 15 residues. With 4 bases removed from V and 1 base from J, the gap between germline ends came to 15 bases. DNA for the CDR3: TGTGCCAGCAGCCACACCCCGGACAGTTCCTACGAGCAGTACTTC. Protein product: CASSHTPDSSYEQYF.

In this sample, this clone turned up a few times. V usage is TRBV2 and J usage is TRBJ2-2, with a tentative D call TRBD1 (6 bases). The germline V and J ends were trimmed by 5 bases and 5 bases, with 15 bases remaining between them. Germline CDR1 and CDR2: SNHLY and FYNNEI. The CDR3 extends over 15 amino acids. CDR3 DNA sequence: TGTGCCAGCAGTCTGGACAGTCAGAGGACCGGGGAGCTGTTTTTT. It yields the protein CASSLDSQRTGELFF.

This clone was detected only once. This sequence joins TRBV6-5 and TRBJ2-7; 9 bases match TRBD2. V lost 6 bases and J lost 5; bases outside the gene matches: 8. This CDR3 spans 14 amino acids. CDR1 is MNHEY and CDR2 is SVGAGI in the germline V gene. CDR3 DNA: TGTGCCAGCAGCCGGGGACTAGCATCGGACGAGCAGTACTTC. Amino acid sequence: CASSRGLASDEQYF.

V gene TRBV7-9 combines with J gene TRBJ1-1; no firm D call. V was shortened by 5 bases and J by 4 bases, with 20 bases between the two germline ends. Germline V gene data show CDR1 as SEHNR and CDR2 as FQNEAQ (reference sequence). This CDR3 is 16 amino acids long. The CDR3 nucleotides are TGTGCCAGCAGCACTGAAGGGTACGCGGGGAGCACTGAAGCTTTCTTT. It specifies CASSTEGYAGSTEAFF.

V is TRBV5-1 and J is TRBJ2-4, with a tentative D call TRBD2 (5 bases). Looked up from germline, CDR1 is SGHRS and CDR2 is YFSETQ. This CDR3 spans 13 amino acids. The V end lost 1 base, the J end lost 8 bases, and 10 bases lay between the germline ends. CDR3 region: CASSLFQEDIQYF. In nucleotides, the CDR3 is TGCGCCAGCAGCTTGTTCCAGGAGGACATTCAGTACTTC.

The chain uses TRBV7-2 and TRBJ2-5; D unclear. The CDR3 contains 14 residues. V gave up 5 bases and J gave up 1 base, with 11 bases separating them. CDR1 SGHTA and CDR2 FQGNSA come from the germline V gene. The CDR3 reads CASSLLPPQETQYF. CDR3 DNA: TGTGCCAGCAGCCTCCTTCCCCCCCAAGAGACCCAGTACTTC.

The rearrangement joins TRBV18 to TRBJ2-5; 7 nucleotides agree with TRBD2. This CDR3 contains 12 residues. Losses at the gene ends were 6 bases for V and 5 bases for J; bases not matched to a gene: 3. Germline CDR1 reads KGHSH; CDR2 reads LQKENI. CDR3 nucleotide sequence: TGTGCCAGCTCTCAAGCGGGGGAGACCCAGTACTTC. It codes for CASSQAGETQYF.

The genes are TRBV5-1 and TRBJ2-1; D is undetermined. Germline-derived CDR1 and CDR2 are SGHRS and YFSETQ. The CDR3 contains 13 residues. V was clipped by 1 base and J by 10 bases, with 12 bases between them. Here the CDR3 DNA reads TGCGCCAGCAGCTTGAAACCACCGGTGGAGCAGTTCTTC. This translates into CASSLKPPVEQFF.

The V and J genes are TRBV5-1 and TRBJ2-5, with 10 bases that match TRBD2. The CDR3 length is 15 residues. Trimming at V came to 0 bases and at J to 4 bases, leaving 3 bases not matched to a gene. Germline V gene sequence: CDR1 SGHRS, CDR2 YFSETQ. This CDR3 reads CASSLAASGRETQYF. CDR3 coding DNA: TGCGCCAGCAGCTTGGCCGCTAGCGGGAGAGAGACCCAGTACTTC.

The CDR3 DNA reads as TGCAGCGTTGGGGCGGGGGGATCCTACAATGAGCAGTTCTTC. Protein sequence: CSVGAGGSYNEQFF. The chain employs TRBV29-1 and TRBJ2-1; 8 bases line up with TRBD2. V was clipped by 4 bases and J by 1 base; unmatched bases: 3. Germline loops: CDR1 SQVTM, CDR2 ANQGSEA. This CDR3 has 14 residues.

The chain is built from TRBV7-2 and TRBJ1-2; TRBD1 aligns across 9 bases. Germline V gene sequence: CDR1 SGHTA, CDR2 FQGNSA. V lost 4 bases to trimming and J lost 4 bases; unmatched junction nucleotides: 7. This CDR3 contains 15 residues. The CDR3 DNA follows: TGTGCCAGCAGCTCGGGACAGGGAGCTTTCTATGGCTACACCTTC. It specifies CASSSGQGAFYGYTF.

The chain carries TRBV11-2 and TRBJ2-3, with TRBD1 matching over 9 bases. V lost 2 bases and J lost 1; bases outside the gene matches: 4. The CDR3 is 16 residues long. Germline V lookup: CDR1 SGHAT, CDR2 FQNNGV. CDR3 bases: TGTGCCAGCAGCTTACACAGGGGGCAAGGCACAGATACGCAGTATTTT. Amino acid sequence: CASSLHRGQGTDTQYF.

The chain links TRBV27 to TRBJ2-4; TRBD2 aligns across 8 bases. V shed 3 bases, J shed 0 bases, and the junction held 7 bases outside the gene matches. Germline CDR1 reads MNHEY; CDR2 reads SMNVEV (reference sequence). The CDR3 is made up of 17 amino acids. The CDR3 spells CASSLVNGRGAKNIQYF. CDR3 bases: TGTGCCAGCAGTTTGGTAAACGGGAGGGGAGCCAAAAACATTCAGTACTTC.

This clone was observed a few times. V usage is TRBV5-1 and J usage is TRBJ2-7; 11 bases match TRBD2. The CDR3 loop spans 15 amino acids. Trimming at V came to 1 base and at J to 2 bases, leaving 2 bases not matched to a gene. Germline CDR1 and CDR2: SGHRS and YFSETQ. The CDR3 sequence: CASSLNSGGAYEQYF. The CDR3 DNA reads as TGCGCCAGCAGCTTGAATAGCGGGGGGGCCTACGAGCAGTACTTC.

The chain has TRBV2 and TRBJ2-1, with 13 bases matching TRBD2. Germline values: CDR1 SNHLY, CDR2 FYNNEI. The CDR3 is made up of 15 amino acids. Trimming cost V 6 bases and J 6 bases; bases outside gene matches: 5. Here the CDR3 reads CASRRGTSGTNEQFF. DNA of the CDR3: TGTGCCAGCAGGCGAGGGACTAGCGGGACCAATGAGCAGTTCTTC.

The CDR3 DNA sequence: TGTGCCACCAGCCGTCCCGGGACAGGGGGTTCGGCACTCGTCGGTGAAAAACTGTTTTTT. It codes for CATSRPGTGGSALVGEKLFF. The rearrangement links TRBV15 to TRBJ1-4, with 11 bases that match TRBD1. CDR1 and CDR2 from the germline V gene are LNHNV and YYDKDF (reference sequence). The CDR3 length is 20 residues. With 5 bases clipped from V and 7 bases from J, the junction kept 21 bases outside the gene matches.

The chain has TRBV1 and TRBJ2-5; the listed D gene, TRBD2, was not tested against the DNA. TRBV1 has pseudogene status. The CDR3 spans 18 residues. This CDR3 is CTSSHPTGGGEGAETQYF. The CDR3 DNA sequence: TGCACCAGCAGCCATCCAACGGGGGGGGGAGAGGGGGCAGAGACCCAGTACTTC.

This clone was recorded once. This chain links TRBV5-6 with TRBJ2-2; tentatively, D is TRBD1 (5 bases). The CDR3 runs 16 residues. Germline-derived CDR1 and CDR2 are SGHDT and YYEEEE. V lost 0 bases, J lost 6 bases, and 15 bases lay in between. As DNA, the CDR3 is TGTGCCAGCAGCTTGGGGATCTACAGGCTAGCCGGGGAGCTGTTTTTT. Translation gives CASSLGIYRLAGELFF.

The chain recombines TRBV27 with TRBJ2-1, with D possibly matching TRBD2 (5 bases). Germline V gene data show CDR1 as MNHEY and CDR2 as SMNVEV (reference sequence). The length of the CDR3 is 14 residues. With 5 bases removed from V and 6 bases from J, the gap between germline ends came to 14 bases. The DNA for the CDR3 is TGTGCCAGCAGTGCGGACTCGAGGTTCAATGAGCAGTTCTTC. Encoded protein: CASSADSRFNEQFF.

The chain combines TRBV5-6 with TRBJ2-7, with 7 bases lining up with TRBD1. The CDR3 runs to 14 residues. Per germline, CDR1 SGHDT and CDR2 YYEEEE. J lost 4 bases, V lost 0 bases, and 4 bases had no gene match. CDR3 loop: CASSLEGGGYEQYF. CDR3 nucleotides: TGTGCCAGCAGCTTGGAAGGGGGCGGGTACGAGCAGTACTTC.

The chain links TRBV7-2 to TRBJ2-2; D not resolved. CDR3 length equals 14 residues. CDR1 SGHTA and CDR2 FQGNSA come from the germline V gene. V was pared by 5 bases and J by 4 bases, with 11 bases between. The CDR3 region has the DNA TGTGCCAGCAGCCCCTTTCGGAGCACCGGGGAGCTGTTTTTT. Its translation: CASSPFRSTGELFF.

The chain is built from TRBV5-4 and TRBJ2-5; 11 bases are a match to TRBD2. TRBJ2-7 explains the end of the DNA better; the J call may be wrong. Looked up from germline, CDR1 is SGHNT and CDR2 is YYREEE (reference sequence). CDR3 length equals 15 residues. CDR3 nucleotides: TGTGCCAGCAGCCCCGGGACTAGCGGTACCTACGAGCAGTACTTC. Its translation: CASSPGTSGTYEQYF.

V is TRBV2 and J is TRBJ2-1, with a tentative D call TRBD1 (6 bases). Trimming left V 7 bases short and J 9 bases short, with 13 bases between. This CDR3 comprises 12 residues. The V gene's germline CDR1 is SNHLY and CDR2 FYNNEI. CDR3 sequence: CASTEGVGEQFF. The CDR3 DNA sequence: TGTGCCAGCACCGAGGGGGTCGGTGAGCAGTTCTTC.

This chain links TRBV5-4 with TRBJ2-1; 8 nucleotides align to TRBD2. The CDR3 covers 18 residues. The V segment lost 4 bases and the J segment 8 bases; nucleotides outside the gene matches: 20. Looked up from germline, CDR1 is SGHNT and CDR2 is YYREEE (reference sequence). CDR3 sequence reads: CASSRRGGVAGLWDEQFF. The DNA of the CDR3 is TGTGCCAGCAGCCGCCGGGGAGGCGTAGCGGGACTGTGGGATGAGCAGTTCTTC.

The CDR3 DNA is TGTGCCAGCAGTTCCACGGCCCAGGGAATCGGGCGGGAGCTGTTTTTT. Translated: CASSSTAQGIGRELFF. The genes are TRBV6-5 and TRBJ2-2; TRBD1 might be the D (5 bases). From germline, CDR1 is MNHEY and CDR2 SVGAGI. V gave up 4 bases and J gave up 9 bases, with 21 bases separating them. The CDR3 spans 16 residues.

CDR3 DNA: TGTGCCAGCGGACTAACAGGCCCTGAAGCTTTCTTT. This encodes CASGLTGPEAFF. The J gene is TRBJ1-1, the V gene TRBV7-9, with D maybe TRBD1 (5 bases). Germline V gene sequence: CDR1 SEHNR, CDR2 FQNEAQ (reference sequence). The CDR3 length is 12 residues. Trimming removed 8 bases at V and 6 bases at J, with 13 bases between.